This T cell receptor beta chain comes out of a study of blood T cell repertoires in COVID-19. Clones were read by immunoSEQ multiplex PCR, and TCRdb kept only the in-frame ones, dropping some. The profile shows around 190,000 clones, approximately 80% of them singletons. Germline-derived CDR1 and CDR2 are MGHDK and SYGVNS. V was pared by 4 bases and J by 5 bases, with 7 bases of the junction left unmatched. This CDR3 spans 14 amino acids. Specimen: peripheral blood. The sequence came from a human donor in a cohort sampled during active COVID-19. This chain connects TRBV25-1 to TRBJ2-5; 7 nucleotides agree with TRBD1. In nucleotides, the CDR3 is TGTGCCAGCAGTGGCCAGGGGGTTTGGGAGACCCAGTACTTC. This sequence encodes CASSGQGVWETQYF.